The next 15 T cell receptor beta chains were all read from a single sample in a study of control samples from healthy donors and cancer patients. Here immunoSEQ multiplex PCR was the method, and the copy in TCRdb shows in-frame clones only, minus some. The sample carries about 190,000 clones, roughly nine tenths recorded once. The sequenced sample consisted of blood. The receptors here all came from a man under 40 in good health.

The chain recombines TRBV27 with TRBJ1-1, with TRBD1 matching over 10 bases. The germline CDR1 and CDR2 sequences are MNHEY and SMNVEV (reference sequence). With V trimmed by 8 bases and J by 1 base, 1 base remained unmatched. There are 13 residues in the CDR3. The CDR3 sequence is CASGTGANTEAFF. CDR3 DNA: TGTGCCAGCGGGACAGGGGCGAACACTGAAGCTTTCTTT.

This rearrangement joins TRBV5-4 to TRBJ1-1; D possibly corresponds to TRBD1 (6 bases). Per the germline V gene, CDR1 is SGHNT and CDR2 is YYREEE (reference sequence). The V and J ends lost 2 bases and 2 bases respectively, with 10 bases between them. The length of the CDR3 is 14 residues. The DNA for the CDR3 is TGTGCCAGCAGCTTACAACAGGGTAACACTGAAGCTTTCTTT. Translated: CASSLQQGNTEAFF.

J is TRBJ1-4 and V is TRBV7-6; maybe TRBD1 (6 bases). CDR1 and CDR2 (germline): SGHVS, FNYEAQ. The CDR3 covers 15 residues. V lost 6 bases, J lost 1 base, and 12 bases lay in between. This chain's CDR3 is CASRSTGLTNEKLFF. The CDR3 coding sequence is TGTGCCAGCAGGTCAACAGGGCTAACTAATGAAAAACTGTTTTTT.

The chain links TRBV2 to TRBJ1-2; 7 bases map to TRBD1. The CDR3 consists of 14 residues. V trimming: 4 bases; J trimming: 7 bases; junction bases outside the gene matches: 9. Looked up from germline, CDR1 is SNHLY and CDR2 is FYNNEI. The CDR3 sequence is CASSADREGGGYTF. The CDR3 DNA reads as TGTGCCAGCAGTGCCGACAGGGAAGGGGGTGGCTACACCTTC.

The rearrangement joins TRBV29-1 to TRBJ1-1; D is unresolved. This CDR3 has 13 amino acids. In germline, CDR1 is SQVTM, CDR2 ANQGSEA. V lost 4 bases and J lost 4, with 13 bases in between. The CDR3 loop is CSVAWIGITEAFF. CDR3 coding DNA: TGCAGCGTTGCTTGGATAGGAATCACTGAAGCTTTCTTT.

V and J are TRBV5-1 and TRBJ1-4; possibly TRBD1 for D (6 bases). The germline gives CDR1 SGHRS, CDR2 YFSETQ. Trimming removed 2 bases at V and 4 bases at J, with 15 bases between. The CDR3 loop spans 16 amino acids. The CDR3 coding sequence is TGCGCCAGCAGCTTAGGGCCAGGGGATATTAATGAAAAACTGTTTTTT. The encoded protein is CASSLGPGDINEKLFF.

The chain joins TRBV7-2 to TRBJ1-2; TRBD1 agrees at 7 bases. CDR1 is SGHTA and CDR2 is FQGNSA in the germline V gene. This CDR3 contains 14 residues. V was pared by 4 bases and J by 6 bases, with 8 bases of the junction left unmatched. The CDR3 loop reads CASSSRQGLNGYTF. CDR3 sequence (DNA): TGTGCCAGCAGCTCCCGACAGGGACTCAATGGCTACACCTTC.

This clone has a single count. The chain is built from TRBV6-4 and TRBJ2-1; D unresolved. V lost 3 bases, J lost 0 bases, and 3 bases lay in between. This CDR3 spans 13 amino acids. Germline CDR1 and CDR2: MRHNA and SNTAGT. CDR3 region: CASSEGSYNEQFF. The CDR3, as DNA: TGTGCCAGCAGTGAGGGCTCCTACAATGAGCAGTTCTTC.

This rearrangement joins TRBV19 to TRBJ1-2; D is possibly TRBD1 (6 bases). This CDR3 contains 14 residues. CDR1 is LNHDA and CDR2 is SQIVND in the germline V gene (reference sequence). The ends were cut back, 5 bases at V and 8 bases at J, with 18 bases in the middle. CDR3 region: CASSPDAGARGYTF. DNA of the CDR3: TGTGCCAGTAGTCCCGACGCAGGGGCTCGCGGCTACACCTTC.

The chain employs TRBV21-1 and TRBJ2-1; TRBD1, the table's D call, lacks a check against the DNA. TRBV21-1 is tagged as a pseudogene. The CDR3 spans 16 residues. CDR3 sequence: CASSKGAVNNYNEQFF. Written as DNA, the CDR3 is TGTGCCAGCAGCAAAGGGGCCGTCAATAACTACAATGAGCAGTTCTTC.

This chain connects TRBV11-2 to TRBJ1-5; possibly TRBD1 for D (5 bases). This CDR3 comprises 15 residues. Trimming stripped 5 bases from V and 4 bases from J, with 15 bases between. Germline loops: CDR1 SGHAT, CDR2 FQNNGV. The CDR3 sequence: CASSPTTGRNQPQHF. The CDR3 DNA reads as TGTGCCAGCAGCCCGACGACGGGGCGGAATCAGCCCCAGCATTTT. The full variable domain, in which reference TRBV11-2 and TRBJ1-5 provide the parts outside the CDR3, is EAGVAQSPRYKIIEKRQSVAFWCNPISGHATLYWYQQILGQGPKLLIQFQNNGVVDDSQLPKDRFSAERLKGVDSTLKIQPAKLEDSAVYLCASSPTTGRNQPQHFGDGTRLSIL.

The chain links TRBV7-9 to TRBJ1-1; D call uncertain. The CDR3 is 13 residues long. Germline CDR1 SEHNR, CDR2 FQNEAQ (reference sequence). V was pared by 5 bases and J by 3 bases, with 10 bases between. CDR3 region: CASSARGDTEAFF. The CDR3 bases are TGTGCCAGCAGCGCCCGGGGAGACACTGAAGCTTTCTTT.

The chain combines TRBV7-8 with TRBJ1-2, with D possibly matching TRBD1 (5 bases). CDR1 and CDR2 from the germline V gene are SGHVS and FQNEAQ. This CDR3 has 14 amino acids. V was clipped by 10 bases and J by 0 bases, with 15 bases between them. The CDR3 spells CATKAGVANYGYTF. Written as DNA, the CDR3 is TGTGCCACCAAGGCGGGGGTAGCTAACTATGGCTACACCTTC.

V is TRBV9 and J is TRBJ2-2; D might be TRBD2 (7 bases). Germline V gives CDR1 SGDLS, CDR2 YYNGEE. The V and J ends lost 6 bases and 3 bases respectively, with 15 bases between them. The CDR3 totals 15 residues. CDR3 protein: CASTLRGGDTGELFF. In nucleotides, the CDR3 is TGTGCCAGCACCCTTAGGGGGGGAGACACCGGGGAGCTGTTTTTT. Looking up the rest from reference TRBV9 and TRBJ2-2 gives the full variable domain: DSGVTQTPKHLITATGQRVTLRCSPRSGDLSVYWYQQSLDQGLQFLIQYYNGEERAKGNILERFSAQQFPDLHSELNLSSLELGDSALYFCASTLRGGDTGELFFGEGSRLTVL.

This clone occurred once. The genes are TRBV7-3 and TRBJ1-1; a weak D match, TRBD1 (5 bases). Trimming stripped 3 bases from V and 1 base from J, with 9 bases between. CDR3 length: 14 residues. Germline-derived CDR1 and CDR2 are SGHTA and FQGTGA. CDR3 nucleotides: TGTGCCAGCAGCTTGACAGTCTCGAACACTGAAGCTTTCTTT. Protein: CASSLTVSNTEAFF.